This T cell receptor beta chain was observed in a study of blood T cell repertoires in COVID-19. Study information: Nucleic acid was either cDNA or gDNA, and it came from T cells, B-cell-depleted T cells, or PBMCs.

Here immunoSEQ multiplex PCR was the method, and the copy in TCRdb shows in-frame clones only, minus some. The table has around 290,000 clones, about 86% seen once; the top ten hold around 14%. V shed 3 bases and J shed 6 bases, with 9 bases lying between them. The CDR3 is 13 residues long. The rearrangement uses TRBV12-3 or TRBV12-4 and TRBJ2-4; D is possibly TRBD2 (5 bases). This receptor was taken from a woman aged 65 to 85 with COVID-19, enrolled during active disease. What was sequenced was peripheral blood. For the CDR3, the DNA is TGTGCCAGCAGTTTTCCGGGATTAAACATTCAGTACTTC. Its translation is CASSFPGLNIQYF.